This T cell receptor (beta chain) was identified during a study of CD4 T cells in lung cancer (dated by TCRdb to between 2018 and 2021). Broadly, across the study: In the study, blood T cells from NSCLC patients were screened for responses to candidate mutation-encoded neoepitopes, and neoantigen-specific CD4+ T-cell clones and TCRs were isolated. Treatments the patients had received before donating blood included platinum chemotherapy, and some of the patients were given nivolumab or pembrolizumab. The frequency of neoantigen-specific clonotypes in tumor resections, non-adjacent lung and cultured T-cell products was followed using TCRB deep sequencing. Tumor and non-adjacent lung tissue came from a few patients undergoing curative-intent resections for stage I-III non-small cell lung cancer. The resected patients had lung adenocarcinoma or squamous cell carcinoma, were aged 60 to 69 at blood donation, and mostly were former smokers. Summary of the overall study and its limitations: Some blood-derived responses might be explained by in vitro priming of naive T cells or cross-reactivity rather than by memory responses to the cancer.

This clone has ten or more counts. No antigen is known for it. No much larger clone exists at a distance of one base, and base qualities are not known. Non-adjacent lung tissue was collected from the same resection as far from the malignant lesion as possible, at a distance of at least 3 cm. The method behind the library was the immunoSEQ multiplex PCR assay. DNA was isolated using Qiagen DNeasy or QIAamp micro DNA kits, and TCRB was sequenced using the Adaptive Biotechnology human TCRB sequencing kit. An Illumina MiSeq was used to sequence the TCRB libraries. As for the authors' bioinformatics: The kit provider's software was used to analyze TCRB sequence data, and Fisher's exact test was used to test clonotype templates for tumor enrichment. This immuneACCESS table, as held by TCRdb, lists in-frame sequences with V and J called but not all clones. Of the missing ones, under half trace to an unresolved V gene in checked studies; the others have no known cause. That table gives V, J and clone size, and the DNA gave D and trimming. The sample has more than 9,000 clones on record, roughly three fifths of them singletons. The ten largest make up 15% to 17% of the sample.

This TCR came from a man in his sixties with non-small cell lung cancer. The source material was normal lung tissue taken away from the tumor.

The nucleotide sequence reads as follows: TGTGCCAGTAGGGGACTTCTTAATCAGCCCCAGCATTTT. Its product reads: CASRGLLNQPQHF. Recombination connected TRBV19 to TRBJ1-5; TRBD1 could be the D gene, as 5 bases match. The CDR1 and CDR2 encoded by the germline V gene (reference sequence) are LNHDA and SQIVND. Trimming removed 6 bases from V and 4 bases from J, leaving 10 bases between the germline ends. The CDR3, from cysteine to phenylalanine, totals 13 residues. The read is trimmed to its CDR3 DNA, 39 bases read in frame from base 1.